The clone carrying this T cell receptor (beta chain) was recorded many times. Its antigen is currently unknown. Amplification targeted TCR beta CDR3 regions from RNA transcripts. The HTBI primer set served for first-round RT-PCR of the TCR CDR3. TCRdb passed the multiplex PCR reads through MiXCR, listing each CDR3 protein once. The data contain some 550,000 distinct CDR3 sequences, 16% of them singletons. The data belong to a study of T cells in Graves' hyperthyroidism and ophthalmopathy. Findings and caveats of the study: Classification by a 13 V-J model distinguished ophthalmopathy from stable hyperthyroidism.

A NOSPECS grade of at least 4, a Clinical Activity Score of at least 3 and duration under 3 months were recorded in ophthalmopathy patients. Diagnosis relied on clinical symptoms, serum thyroxine and TRAb, thyroid ultrasound and orbital computed tomography. More than 8.5 ml of fresh peripheral blood supplied the PBMCs. The clonotype was recovered from a woman between 40 and 50 years old with Graves' ophthalmopathy. The material sequenced was blood.

The CDR3 region is CASSPDRGRTDTQYF. The CDR3, as DNA: TGTGCCAGCAGTCCCGACAGGGGGAGGACAGATACGCAGTATTTT. The chain uses TRBV2 and TRBJ2-3; 9 bases match TRBD1. J gave up 3 bases and V 5 bases, and 6 bases lay outside the gene matches. This CDR3 contains 15 residues. Per germline, CDR1 SNHLY and CDR2 FYNNEI. Filled out from reference TRBV2 and TRBJ2-3, the complete variable domain reads EPEVTQTPSHQVTQMGQEVILRCVPISNHLYFYWYRQILGQKVEFLVSFYNNEISEKSEIFDDQFSVERPDGSNFTLKIRSTKLEDSAMYFCASSPDRGRTDTQYFGPGTRLTVL.